A single sample is the source of the 30 T cell receptor beta chains below, sequenced in a study of early T cells in non-severe SARS-CoV-2 infection. Using its own MiXCR run on the 5' RACE reads, TCRdb lists one record per CDR3 protein. This table holds just over 70,000 distinct CDR3 sequences, around 12% found once. What was sequenced was whole blood. The source is an adult who was a healthcare worker with PCR-confirmed SARS-CoV-2 infection or an uninfected control (not recorded which).

There are many counts of this clonotype. The chain has TRBV9 and TRBJ1-1, with 11 bases lining up with TRBD1. Per germline, CDR1 SGDLS and CDR2 YYNGEE. The CDR3 is 18 residues long. Trimming cost V 4 bases and J 0 bases; bases outside gene matches: 11. In DNA form, the CDR3 reads TGTGCCAGCAGCTCGCGGGGGACAGGGGGATCCATGAACACTGAAGCTTTCTTT. Its translation is CASSSRGTGGSMNTEAFF.

CDR3 in DNA: TGCAGCGCCTTACCGACAGGGGGCAATGGCTACACCTTC. Its translation is CSALPTGGNGYTF. The J gene is TRBJ1-2, the V gene TRBV29-1; 10 nucleotides align to TRBD1. The CDR3 extends over 13 amino acids. Germline values: CDR1 SQVTM, CDR2 ANQGSEA. V lost 7 bases and J lost 6; bases outside the gene matches: 8. Looking up the rest from reference TRBV29-1 and TRBJ1-2 gives the full variable domain: SAVISQKPSRDICQRGTSLTIQCQVDSQVTMMFWYRQQPGQSLTLIATANQGSEATYESGFVIDKFPISRPNLTFSTLTVSNMSPEDSSIYLCSALPTGGNGYTFGSGTRLTVV.

The rearrangement links TRBV28 to TRBJ2-7, with a possible D match to TRBD1 (5 bases). Deletions cut 8 bases from V and 3 bases from J, with 20 bases between. Germline lookup yields CDR1 MDHEN and CDR2 SYDVKM. CDR3 size: 15 residues. CDR3 sequence (DNA): TGTGCCAGCCGAATTTGGGGCCCTAAGGGCTACGAGCAGTACTTC. This gives the protein CASRIWGPKGYEQYF.

This clonotype was recorded at least ten times. The chain carries TRBV25-1 and TRBJ1-1, with 8 bases lining up with TRBD1. The J segment lost 1 base and the V segment lost 6 bases, leaving 16 bases of the junction unmatched. Germline V gene data show CDR1 as MGHDK and CDR2 as SYGVNS. This CDR3 contains 18 residues. The CDR3 is CASSPPGGESNPNTEAFF. As DNA, the CDR3 is TGTGCCAGCAGCCCCCCAGGGGGCGAGTCAAACCCGAACACTGAAGCTTTCTTT.

This clonotype was seen at least ten times. V is TRBV11-2 and J is TRBJ2-7, with D possibly TRBD1 on 5 matching bases. The CDR3 is made up of 15 amino acids. Germline V gene data show CDR1 as SGHAT and CDR2 as FQNNGV. V shed 7 bases and J shed 2 bases, with 18 bases lying between them. Written as DNA, the CDR3 is TGTGCCAGCACCCATGGGGCAGTTCAGACCTACGAGCAGTACTTC. Translation: CASTHGAVQTYEQYF. Based on the CDR3 plus reference TRBV11-2 and TRBJ2-7, the full variable domain is EAGVAQSPRYKIIEKRQSVAFWCNPISGHATLYWYQQILGQGPKLLIQFQNNGVVDDSQLPKDRFSAERLKGVDSTLKIQPAKLEDSAVYLCASTHGAVQTYEQYFGPGTRLTVT.

This clonotype was counted between two and nine times. The rearrangement uses TRBV10-3 and TRBJ2-3, with D tentatively TRBD1 (5 bases). Germline-derived CDR1 and CDR2 are ENHRY and SYGVKD. V dropped 6 bases and J dropped 2 bases, with 6 bases sitting between them. The CDR3 spans 12 residues. The CDR3 nucleotides are TGTGCCATCAGGGACACCACAGATACGCAGTATTTT. This sequence encodes CAIRDTTDTQYF.

This clonotype was counted ten times or more. The V gene is TRBV5-4, the J gene TRBJ2-5; 8 bases match TRBD1. Germline values: CDR1 SGHNT, CDR2 YYREEE (reference sequence). V lost 4 bases, J lost 4 bases, and 3 bases stayed unmatched. The CDR3 length is 13 residues. CDR3 sequence (DNA): TGTGCCAGCAGCCAGACAGGGGTAGAGACCCAGTACTTC. This sequence encodes CASSQTGVETQYF.

The sample holds many counts of this clonotype. The rearrangement links TRBV28 to TRBJ2-1, with D tentatively TRBD2 (5 bases). Germline V CDR1 and CDR2: MDHEN, SYDVKM. The CDR3 sequence is 13 residues long. Trimming pared 4 bases from V and 5 bases from J, leaving 9 bases between. The CDR3 DNA is TGTGCCAGCAGTTACGAGGGCAACAATGAGCAGTTCTTC. It codes for CASSYEGNNEQFF.

The chain has TRBV29-1 and TRBJ2-2; TRBD2 matches at 9 bases. Germline loops: CDR1 SQVTM, CDR2 ANQGSEA. With 6 bases clipped from V and 1 base from J, the junction kept 9 bases outside the gene matches. The CDR3 spans 16 residues. CDR3 bases: TGCAGCGTCGCCCCAGCTAGCGGGGTGAACACCGGGGAGCTGTTTTTT. Translated: CSVAPASGVNTGELFF.

This clonotype appeared many times. The chain uses TRBV5-4 and TRBJ2-3; D not resolved. In germline, CDR1 is SGHNT, CDR2 YYREEE (reference sequence). The CDR3 runs 15 residues. V dropped 0 bases and J dropped 0 bases, with 8 bases sitting between them. Here the CDR3 reads CASSLGRRSTDTQYF. CDR3 DNA sequence: TGTGCCAGCAGCTTGGGGCGCCGAAGCACAGATACGCAGTATTTT.

This clonotype appeared many times. J is TRBJ2-7 and V is TRBV28; the match to TRBD2 covers 7 bases. After removal of 4 bases from V and 7 bases from J, the junction contained 13 bases not matched to a gene. The CDR3 loop spans 15 amino acids. Germline CDR1 reads MDHEN; CDR2 reads SYDVKM. CDR3 residues: CASSYPPGLLVEQYF. For the CDR3, the DNA is TGTGCCAGCAGTTACCCGCCGGGACTACTTGTGGAGCAGTACTTC.

This clonotype was counted at least ten times. The genes are TRBV7-9 and TRBJ2-3; D may be TRBD2 (5 bases). CDR1 SEHNR and CDR2 FQNEAQ come from the germline V gene (reference sequence). The CDR3 is 15 residues long. V dropped 2 bases and J dropped 1 base, with 10 bases sitting between them. The CDR3 sequence: CASSLTSGRTDTQYF. The CDR3 DNA is TGTGCCAGCAGCTTAACCAGCGGACGCACAGATACGCAGTATTTT.

This clonotype has at least ten counts. The gene calls are TRBV29-1 and TRBJ2-5, with D maybe TRBD1 (5 bases). V lost 4 bases and J 2 bases, leaving 8 bases between the germline ends. This CDR3 spans 12 amino acids. Germline lookup yields CDR1 SQVTM and CDR2 ANQGSEA. The chain's CDR3 is CSVAGAQETQYF. The DNA for the CDR3 is TGCAGCGTTGCTGGGGCGCAAGAGACCCAGTACTTC.

The chain has TRBV5-1 and TRBJ1-1; D possibly corresponds to TRBD1 (5 bases). CDR3 size: 14 residues. Germline assignment: CDR1 SGHRS and CDR2 YFSETQ. V lost 0 bases to trimming and J lost 10 bases, with 16 bases between them. Here the CDR3 reads CASSLEQVWDGAFF. As DNA, the CDR3 is TGCGCCAGCAGCTTGGAGCAGGTTTGGGACGGAGCTTTCTTT.

This clonotype was counted many times. The rearrangement joins TRBV12-3 or TRBV12-4 to TRBJ2-2; possible D gene TRBD2, 6 bases. V lost 5 bases and J lost 0, with 25 bases in between. This CDR3 comprises 20 residues. The CDR3 DNA reads TGTGCCAGCAGTCACAACATAGGAGGGATCTCAAGGACGAACACCGGGGAGCTGTTTTTT. This translates into CASSHNIGGISRTNTGELFF.

This clonotype came up many times. The chain uses TRBV6-5 and TRBJ1-4; TRBD1 matches 10 bases. Trimming at V came to 6 bases and at J to 6 bases, leaving 4 bases not matched to a gene. The CDR3 is 14 residues long. Germline loops: CDR1 MNHEY, CDR2 SVGAGI. The CDR3 reads CASRGQGGYEKLFF. Written as DNA, the CDR3 is TGTGCCAGCAGAGGACAGGGGGGTTATGAAAAACTGTTTTTT.

This clonotype showed up many times. The rearrangement links TRBV29-1 to TRBJ2-3; maybe TRBD1 (6 bases). V lost 1 base, J lost 0 bases, and 14 bases lay in between. The CDR3 runs 16 residues. Germline CDR1 SQVTM, CDR2 ANQGSEA. The CDR3 region is CSVEAAGTRSTDTQYF. The CDR3 coding sequence is TGCAGCGTTGAAGCGGCAGGGACACGGAGCACAGATACGCAGTATTTT.

This clonotype showed up many times. V and J are TRBV7-9 and TRBJ1-1, with D hard to call. V lost 0 bases, J lost 6 bases, and 8 bases lay in between. The CDR3 loop spans 13 amino acids. Germline assignment: CDR1 SEHNR and CDR2 FQNEAQ (reference sequence). CDR3 in DNA: TGTGCCAGCAGCTTAGCAGGCGGGGCTGAAGCTTTCTTT. Its protein product is CASSLAGGAEAFF. Using reference TRBV7-9 and TRBJ1-1 for the parts outside the CDR3, the full variable domain is DTGVSQNPRHKITKRGQNVTFRCDPISEHNRLYWYRQTLGQGPEFLTYFQNEAQLEKSRLLSDRFSAERPKGSFSTLEIQRTEQGDSAMYLCASSLAGGAEAFFGQGTRLTVV.

Ten or more counts support this clonotype. This chain links TRBV7-2 with TRBJ2-3; D is possibly TRBD2 (5 bases). V dropped 4 bases and J dropped 11 bases, with 16 bases sitting between them. This CDR3 has 13 residues. Germline assignment: CDR1 SGHTA and CDR2 FQGNSA. CDR3 protein: CASSSAGRIRQYF. The CDR3 nucleotides read TGTGCCAGCAGCTCCGCGGGCCGGATCAGGCAGTATTTT.

The genes are TRBV7-4 and TRBJ1-5; TRBD1 matches at 7 bases. CDR3 length: 16 residues. V trimming: 5 bases; J trimming: 0 bases; junction bases outside the gene matches: 7. The V gene's germline CDR1 is SGHVT and CDR2 SQSDAQ. CDR3 region: CASSHRGPYSNQPQHF. CDR3 coding DNA: TGTGCCAGCAGCCACAGGGGTCCATATAGCAATCAGCCCCAGCATTTT. Based on the CDR3 plus reference TRBV7-4 and TRBJ1-5, the full variable domain is GAGVSQSPRYKVAKRGRDVALRCDSISGHVTLYWYRQTLGQGSEVLTYSQSDAQRDKSGRPSGRFSAERPERSVSTLKIQRTEQGDSAVYLCASSHRGPYSNQPQHFGDGTRLSIL.

In regard to this clonotype: A much larger clone lies one base from this, so it may be a read error. V usage is TRBV12-3 or TRBV12-4 and J usage is TRBJ2-3; no clear D. CDR3 size: 12 residues. CDR3 sequence (DNA): TGTGCCAGCAGCCGCAGCACAGATACGCAGTTTTTT. The encoded protein is CASSRSTDTQFF.

This clonotype has just a few counts. This chain links TRBV20-1 with TRBJ2-7, with TRBD2 identical over 8 bases. V dropped 6 bases and J dropped 4; count of bases not matched to a gene: 8. The CDR3 extends over 13 amino acids. CDR1 DFQATT and CDR2 SNEGSKA come from the germline V gene (reference sequence). CDR3 bases: TGCAGTGCCGACGGGAGGGCTGGGTACGAGCAGTACTTC. The encoded protein is CSADGRAGYEQYF.

There are a few counts of this clonotype. This sequence joins TRBV21-1 and TRBJ2-5; the D segment call TRBD1 is taken from the table without a DNA check. TRBV21-1 is deemed a pseudogene. This CDR3 is 14 amino acids long. The CDR3: CASSRGLGEETQYF. In nucleotides, the CDR3 is TGTGCCAGCAGCAGGGGTTTAGGGGAGGAGACCCAGTACTTC.

This clonotype has ten or more counts. The gene calls are TRBV28 and TRBJ2-3, with D possibly matching TRBD1 (6 bases). Germline V lookup: CDR1 MDHEN, CDR2 SYDVKM. Trimming cost V 5 bases and J 4 bases, with 16 bases left between them. CDR3 length: 15 residues. The CDR3 DNA follows: TGTGCCAGCAGTACCCCTGGGGGCTCGTCAGATACGCAGTATTTT. Amino acids: CASSTPGGSSDTQYF.

This clonotype was seen at least ten times. The rearrangement joins TRBV9 to TRBJ2-1, with 10 nucleotides matching TRBD2. Germline values: CDR1 SGDLS, CDR2 YYNGEE. Trimming at V came to 2 bases and at J to 4 bases, leaving 6 bases not matched to a gene. The CDR3 extends over 16 amino acids. CDR3 DNA: TGTGCCAGCAGCGTTAGGGGACTAGCGCAATACAATGAGCAGTTCTTC. Its protein is CASSVRGLAQYNEQFF.

The rearrangement links TRBV4-3 to TRBJ2-5, with TRBD1 matching over 8 bases. Trimming at V came to 1 base and at J to 5 bases, leaving 6 bases not matched to a gene. The CDR3 has 15 amino acids. Germline V gene data show CDR1 as LGHNA and CDR2 as YSLEER. This chain's CDR3 is CASSQGTGTKETQYF. CDR3 coding DNA: TGCGCCAGCAGCCAAGGGACAGGGACGAAGGAGACCCAGTACTTC.

This clonotype was recorded many times. The chain couples TRBV2 to TRBJ1-2; D not resolved. The V gene lost 6 bases and the J gene lost 4 bases, with 18 bases spanning the gap. Germline-derived CDR1 and CDR2 are SNHLY and FYNNEI. This CDR3 is 15 amino acids long. CDR3 loop: CASRTSLGYGYGYTF. CDR3 coding DNA: TGTGCCAGCAGAACCTCCTTGGGGTATGGCTATGGCTACACCTTC.

This clonotype was seen many times. The chain has TRBV6-5 and TRBJ1-2; no firm D call. The germline V and J ends were trimmed by 6 bases and 7 bases, with 12 bases remaining between them. CDR3 size: 12 residues. Germline CDR1 reads MNHEY; CDR2 reads SVGAGI. The CDR3, as DNA: TGTGCCAGCAGCCGAGGGAGAGGTGGCTACACCTTC. It codes for CASSRGRGGYTF.

This clonotype has ten or more counts. V gene TRBV28 combines with J gene TRBJ2-1; unclear D gene. Trimming took off 4 bases at V and 4 bases at J, with 14 bases between the two ends. Looked up from germline, CDR1 is MDHEN and CDR2 is SYDVKM. There are 15 residues in the CDR3. CDR3 sequence reads: CASSWGSLSYNEQFF. The CDR3 region has the DNA TGTGCCAGCAGTTGGGGAAGCCTTAGTTACAATGAGCAGTTCTTC.

In this sample, this clonotype turned up many times. This rearrangement joins TRBV12-5 to TRBJ2-5; 8 bases line up with TRBD1. CDR1 LGHNT and CDR2 FRNRAP come from the germline V gene. The J segment lost 5 bases and the V segment lost 0 bases, leaving 8 bases of the junction unmatched. The CDR3 extends over 16 amino acids. CDR3 sequence: CASGLVGQGGVETQYF. The CDR3 DNA reads as TGTGCTAGTGGTTTGGTCGGACAGGGAGGTGTCGAGACCCAGTACTTC.